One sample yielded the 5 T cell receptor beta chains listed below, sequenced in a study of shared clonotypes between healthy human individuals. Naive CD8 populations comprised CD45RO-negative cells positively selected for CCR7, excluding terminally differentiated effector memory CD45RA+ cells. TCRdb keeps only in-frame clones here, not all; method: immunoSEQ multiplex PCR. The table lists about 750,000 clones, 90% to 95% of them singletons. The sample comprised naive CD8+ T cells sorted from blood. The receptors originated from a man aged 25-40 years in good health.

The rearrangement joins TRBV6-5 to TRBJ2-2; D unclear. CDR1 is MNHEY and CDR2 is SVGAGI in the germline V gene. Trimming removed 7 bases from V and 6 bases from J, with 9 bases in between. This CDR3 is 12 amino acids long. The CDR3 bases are TGTGCCAGCACCCCCGGTGCCGGGGAGCTGTTTTTT. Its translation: CASTPGAGELFF.

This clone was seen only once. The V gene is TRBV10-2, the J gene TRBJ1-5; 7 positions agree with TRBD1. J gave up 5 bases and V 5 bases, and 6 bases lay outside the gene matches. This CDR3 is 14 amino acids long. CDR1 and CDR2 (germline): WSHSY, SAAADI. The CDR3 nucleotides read TGCGCCAGCAGTTACAGGGGCGCCCATCAGCCCCAGCATTTT. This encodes CASSYRGAHQPQHF.

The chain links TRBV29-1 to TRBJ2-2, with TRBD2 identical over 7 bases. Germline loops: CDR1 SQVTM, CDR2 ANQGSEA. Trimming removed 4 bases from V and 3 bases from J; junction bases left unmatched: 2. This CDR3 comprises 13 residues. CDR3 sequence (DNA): TGCAGCGTTGGGCTAGCGGACACCGGGGAGCTGTTTTTT. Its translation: CSVGLADTGELFF.

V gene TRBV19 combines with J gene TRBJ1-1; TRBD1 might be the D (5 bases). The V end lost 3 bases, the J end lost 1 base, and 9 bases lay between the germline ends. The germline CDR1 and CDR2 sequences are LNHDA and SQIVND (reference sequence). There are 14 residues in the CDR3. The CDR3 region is CASSMQGKNTEAFF. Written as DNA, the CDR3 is TGTGCCAGTAGTATGCAGGGAAAGAACACTGAAGCTTTCTTT.

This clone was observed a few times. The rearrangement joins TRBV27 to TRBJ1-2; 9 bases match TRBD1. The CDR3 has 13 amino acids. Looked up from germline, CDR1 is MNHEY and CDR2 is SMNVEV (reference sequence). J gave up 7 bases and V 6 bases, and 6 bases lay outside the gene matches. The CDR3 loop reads CASSEQGALGYTF. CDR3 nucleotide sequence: TGTGCCAGCAGCGAACAGGGGGCGCTTGGCTACACCTTC.